The T cell receptor (beta chain) described here comes from a study of shared clonotypes between healthy human individuals. As defined, naive CD8 cells were CD45RO-negative and positively selected for CCR7, with terminally differentiated effector memory CD45RA+ cells excluded. Whole-study findings and limits: Some naive CD4 clonotypes, around 4.7%, turned up in common across four donors.

This table comes from immunoSEQ multiplex PCR, and its TCRdb copy is limited to in-frame clones, with some not included. The repertoire has roughly 770,000 clones, about 96% of them found once; the top ten carry about 0.21%. Trimming took 0 bases from V and 0 from J, leaving 6 bases between them. The CDR3 has 14 residues. Germline V gene lookup returns CDR1 MNHEY and CDR2 SMNVEV (reference sequence). This clone was detected once. Its antigen is unidentified. Other DNA variants within this sample encode the same CDR3. The chain uses TRBV27 and TRBJ2-7; maybe TRBD2 (5 bases). This TCR came from a man aged 25 to 40 in good health. The sequenced sample consisted of naive CD8+ T cells sorted from blood. CDR3 bases: TGTGCCAGCAGTTTATCGGGGAGCTCCTACGAGCAGTACTTC. It translates to CASSLSGSSYEQYF.